The clone carrying this TCR beta chain was seen ten or more times. Its antigen is unidentified. This sample stems from a study of human T cells and chemical hapten exposure. On the study more broadly: The sensitizing agent was 2% DPC, placed on approximately 2 cm by approximately 2 cm of upper inner arm skin.

The study's findings and limits: Patch test score rose with PT1 expanded TCRs, significant at 8, 16, 32, not 4. Expanded TCRs made up significantly more big CDR3 similarity clusters than controls did.

Germline-derived CDR1 and CDR2 are MDHEN and SYDVKM. Trimming removed 4 bases from V and 7 bases from J; junction bases left unmatched: 14. CDR3 length equals 16 residues. Time point specified: pre-sensitization, week 0. Treatment noted: therapeutic diphenylcyclopropenone sensitization with weekly scalp DPC. Each donor was an alopecia patient between 18 and 70 years of age who qualified for DPC. A single record per CDR3 protein comes from TCRdb applying MiXCR to the RACE reads. The sample yields fewer than 300,000 distinct CDR3 sequences, about 9% seen once. The input for sequencing was whole blood, taken in connection with sensitization to the hapten diphenylcyclopropenone (DPC). J is TRBJ2-7 and V is TRBV28, with TRBD1 identical over 9 bases. This receptor was obtained from a middle-aged woman with alopecia areata. Some clones in this sample may be carry-over from other donors' samples. The CDR3 region has the DNA TGTGCCAGCAGTTCCCCGGGACAGGGACTTTCTTTGGAGCAGTACTTC. Its protein product is CASSSPGQGLSLEQYF.